This TCR beta chain derives from a study of control samples from healthy donors and cancer patients. In this sample, this clone turned up a few times. Here immunoSEQ multiplex PCR was the method, and the copy in TCRdb shows in-frame clones only, minus some. The sample shows roughly 100,000 clones, about nine tenths of them seen only once. CDR3 size: 13 residues. With 5 bases removed from V and 4 bases from J, the gap between germline ends came to 14 bases. Germline CDR1 is GTSNPN and CDR2 is SVGIG (reference sequence). Sequencing was carried out using blood. This sequence was found in a human donor in good health. The donor label of this sample is uncertain. This sequence joins TRBV30 and TRBJ1-1; TRBD1 might be the D (6 bases). This CDR3 is CAWERGSGTEAFF. Written as DNA, the CDR3 is TGTGCCTGGGAGAGGGGGAGTGGCACTGAAGCTTTCTTT.